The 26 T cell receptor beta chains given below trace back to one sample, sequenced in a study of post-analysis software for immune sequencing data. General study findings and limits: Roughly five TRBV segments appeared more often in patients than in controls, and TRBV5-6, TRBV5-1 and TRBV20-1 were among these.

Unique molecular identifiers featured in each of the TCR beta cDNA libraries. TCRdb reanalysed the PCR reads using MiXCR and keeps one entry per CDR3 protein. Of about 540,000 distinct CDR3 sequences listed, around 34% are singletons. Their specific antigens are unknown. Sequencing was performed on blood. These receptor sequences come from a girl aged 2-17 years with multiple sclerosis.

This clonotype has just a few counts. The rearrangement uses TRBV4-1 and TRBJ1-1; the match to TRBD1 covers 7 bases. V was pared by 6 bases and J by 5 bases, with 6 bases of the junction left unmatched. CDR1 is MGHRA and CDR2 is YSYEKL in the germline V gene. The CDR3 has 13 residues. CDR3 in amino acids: CASSPRGLTEAFF. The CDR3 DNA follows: TGCGCCAGCAGTCCAAGGGGGCTGACTGAAGCTTTCTTT.

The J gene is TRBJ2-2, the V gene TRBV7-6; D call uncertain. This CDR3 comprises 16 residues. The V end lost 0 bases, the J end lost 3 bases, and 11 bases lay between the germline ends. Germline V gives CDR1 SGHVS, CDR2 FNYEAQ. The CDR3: CASSLAVGGDTGELFF. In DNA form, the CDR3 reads TGTGCCAGCAGCTTAGCCGTCGGTGGGGACACCGGGGAGCTGTTTTTT.

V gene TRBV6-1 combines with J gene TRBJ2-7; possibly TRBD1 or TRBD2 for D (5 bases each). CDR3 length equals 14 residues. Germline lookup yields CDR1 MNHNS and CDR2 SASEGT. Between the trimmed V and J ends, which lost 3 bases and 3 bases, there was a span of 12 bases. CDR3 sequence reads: CASSDGTVLYEQYF. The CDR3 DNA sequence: TGTGCCAGCAGTGACGGGACGGTGCTCTACGAGCAGTACTTC.

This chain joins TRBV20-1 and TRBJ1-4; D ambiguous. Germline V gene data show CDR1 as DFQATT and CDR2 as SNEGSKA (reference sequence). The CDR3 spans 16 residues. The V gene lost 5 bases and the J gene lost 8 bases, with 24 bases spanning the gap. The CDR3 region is CSAPWAGWEGCEKLFF. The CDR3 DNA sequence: TGCAGTGCTCCCTGGGCAGGCTGGGAAGGGTGCGAAAAACTGTTTTTT.

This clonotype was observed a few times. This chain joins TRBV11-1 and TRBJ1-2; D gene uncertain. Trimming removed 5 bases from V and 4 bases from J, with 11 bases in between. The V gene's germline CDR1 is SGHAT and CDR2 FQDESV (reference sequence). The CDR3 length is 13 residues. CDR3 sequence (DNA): TGTGCCAGCAGCCTATCCTTTGCCTATGGCTACACCTTC. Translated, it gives CASSLSFAYGYTF. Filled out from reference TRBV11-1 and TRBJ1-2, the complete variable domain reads EAEVAQSPRYKITEKSQAVAFWCDPISGHATLYWYRQILGQGPELLVQFQDESVVDDSQLPKDRFSAERLKGVDSTLKIQPAELGDSAMYLCASSLSFAYGYTFGSGTRLTVV.

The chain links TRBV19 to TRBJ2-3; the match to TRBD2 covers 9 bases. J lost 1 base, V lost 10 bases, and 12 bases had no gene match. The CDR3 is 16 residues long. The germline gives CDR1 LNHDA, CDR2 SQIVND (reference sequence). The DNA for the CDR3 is TGTGCCACCGAAAGCCCCCTAGCGGGGCGCACAGATACGCAGTATTTT. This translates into CATESPLAGRTDTQYF. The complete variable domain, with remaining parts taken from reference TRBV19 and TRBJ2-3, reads DGGITQSPKYLFRKEGQNVTLSCEQNLNHDAMYWYRQDPGQGLRLIYYSQIVNDFQKGDIAEGYSVSREKKESFPLTVTSAQKNPTAFYLCATESPLAGRTDTQYFGPGTRLTVL.

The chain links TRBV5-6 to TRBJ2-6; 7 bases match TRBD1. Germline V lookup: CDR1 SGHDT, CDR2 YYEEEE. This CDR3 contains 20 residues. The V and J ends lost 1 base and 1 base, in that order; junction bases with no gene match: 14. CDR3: CASSLWTTGALGSGANVLTF. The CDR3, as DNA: TGTGCCAGCAGCTTGTGGACCACAGGGGCGCTCGGATCTGGGGCCAACGTCCTGACTTTC. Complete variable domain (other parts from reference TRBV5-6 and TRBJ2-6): DAGVTQSPTHLIKTRGQQVTLRCSPKSGHDTVSWYQQALGQGPQFIFQYYEEEERQRGNFPDRFSGHQFPNYSSELNVNALLLGDSALYLCASSLWTTGALGSGANVLTFGAGSRLTVL.

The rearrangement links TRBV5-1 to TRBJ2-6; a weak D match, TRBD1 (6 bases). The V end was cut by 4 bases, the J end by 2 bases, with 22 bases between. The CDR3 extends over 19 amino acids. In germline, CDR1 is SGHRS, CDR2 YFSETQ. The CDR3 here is CASSAKSQQGWAGANVLTF. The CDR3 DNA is TGCGCCAGCAGCGCCAAGTCCCAGCAGGGGTGGGCTGGGGCCAACGTCCTGACTTTC.

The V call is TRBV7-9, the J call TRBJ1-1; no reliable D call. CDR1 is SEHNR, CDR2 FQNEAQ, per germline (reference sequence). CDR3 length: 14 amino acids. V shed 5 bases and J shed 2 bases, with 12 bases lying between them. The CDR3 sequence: CASSTEGPNTEAFF. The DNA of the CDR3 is TGTGCCAGCAGCACCGAAGGACCCAACACTGAAGCTTTCTTT.

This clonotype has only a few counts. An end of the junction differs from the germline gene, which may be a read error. CDR3 coding DNA: TGCAGCGCTGAAAATTCGGGAGGCTACACCTTC. Protein sequence: CSAENSGGYTF. This chain connects TRBV29-1 to TRBJ1-2, with D unclear. The CDR3 sequence is 11 residues long. Germline-derived CDR1 and CDR2 are SQVTM and ANQGSEA. Full variable domain (remainder filled in from reference TRBV29-1 and TRBJ1-2): SAVISQKPSRDICQRGTSLTIQCQVDSQVTMMFWYRQQPGQSLTLIATANQGSEATYESGFVIDKFPISRPNLTFSTLTVSNMSPEDSSIYLCSAENSGGYTFGSGTRLTVV.

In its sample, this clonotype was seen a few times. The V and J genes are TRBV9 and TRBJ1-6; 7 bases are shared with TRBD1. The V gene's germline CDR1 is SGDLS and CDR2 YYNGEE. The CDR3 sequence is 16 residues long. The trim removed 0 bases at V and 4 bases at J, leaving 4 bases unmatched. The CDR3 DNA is TGTGCCAGCAGCGTAGCGGGACAGCCTTATAATTCACCCCTCCACTTT. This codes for CASSVAGQPYNSPLHF.

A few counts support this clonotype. CDR3 in DNA: TGTGCCAGCAGTTCAACCCGGACCCATCCCGAGACCCAGTACTTC. Encoded protein: CASSSTRTHPETQYF. The chain carries TRBV6-5 and TRBJ2-5; D not resolved. The CDR3 is made up of 15 amino acids. CDR1 is MNHEY, CDR2 SVGAGI, per germline. Deletions cut 4 bases from V and 5 bases from J, with 17 bases between.

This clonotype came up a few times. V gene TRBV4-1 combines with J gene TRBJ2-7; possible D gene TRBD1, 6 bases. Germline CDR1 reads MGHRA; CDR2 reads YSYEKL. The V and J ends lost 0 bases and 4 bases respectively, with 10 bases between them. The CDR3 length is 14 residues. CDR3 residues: CASSQETGRYEQYF. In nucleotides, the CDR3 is TGCGCCAGCAGCCAAGAAACAGGGCGTTACGAGCAGTACTTC.

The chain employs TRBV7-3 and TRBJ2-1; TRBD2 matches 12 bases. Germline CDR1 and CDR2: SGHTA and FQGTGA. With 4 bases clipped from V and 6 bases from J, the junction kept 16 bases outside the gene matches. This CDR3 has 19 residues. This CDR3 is CASSSTGLAGGPGSNEQFF. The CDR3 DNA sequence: TGTGCCAGCAGCTCCACTGGGCTAGCGGGGGGGCCTGGCTCCAATGAGCAGTTCTTC.

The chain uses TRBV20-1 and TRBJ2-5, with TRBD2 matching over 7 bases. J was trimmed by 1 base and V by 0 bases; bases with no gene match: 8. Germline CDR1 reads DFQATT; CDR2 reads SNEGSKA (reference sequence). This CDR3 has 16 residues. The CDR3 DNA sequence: TGCAGTGCTAGAGATGTAAAAGCGGGGCCCCAAGAGACCCAGTACTTC. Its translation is CSARDVKAGPQETQYF.

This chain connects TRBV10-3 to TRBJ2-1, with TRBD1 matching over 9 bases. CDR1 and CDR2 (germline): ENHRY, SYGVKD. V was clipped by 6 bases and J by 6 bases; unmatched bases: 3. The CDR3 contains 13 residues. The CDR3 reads CAISPGQGNEQFF. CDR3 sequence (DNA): TGTGCCATCAGCCCGGGACAGGGCAATGAGCAGTTCTTC.

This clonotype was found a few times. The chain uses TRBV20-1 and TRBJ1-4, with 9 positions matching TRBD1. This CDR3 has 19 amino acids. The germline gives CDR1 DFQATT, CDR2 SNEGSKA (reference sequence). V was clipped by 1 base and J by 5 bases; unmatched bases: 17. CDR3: CSARGPPGQGNEVNEKLFF. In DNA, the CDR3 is TGCAGTGCTAGAGGCCCCCCTGGACAGGGGAATGAAGTAAATGAAAAACTGTTTTTT.

In DNA, the CDR3 is TGCAGTGCTTCCCTGGGGAATTCACCCCTCCACTTT. Protein: CSASLGNSPLHF. The chain combines TRBV20-1 with TRBJ1-6; D gene uncertain. Germline-derived CDR1 and CDR2 are DFQATT and SNEGSKA (reference sequence). The CDR3 is 12 residues long. Trimming removed 5 bases at V and 7 bases at J, with 9 bases between.

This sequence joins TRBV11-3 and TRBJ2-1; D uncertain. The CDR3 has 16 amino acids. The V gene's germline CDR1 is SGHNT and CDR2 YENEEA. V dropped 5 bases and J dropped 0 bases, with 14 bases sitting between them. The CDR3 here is CASSLRHPSSYNEQFF. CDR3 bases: TGTGCCAGCAGCCTACGACACCCAAGCTCCTACAATGAGCAGTTCTTC. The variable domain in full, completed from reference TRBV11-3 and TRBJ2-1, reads EAGVVQSPRYKIIEKKQPVAFWCNPISGHNTLYWYLQNLGQGPELLIRYENEEAVDDSQLPKDRFSAERLKGVDSTLKIQPAELGDSAVYLCASSLRHPSSYNEQFFGPGTRLTVL.

CDR3 region: CATSREGLGNEKLFF. DNA for the CDR3: TGTGCCACCAGCAGAGAAGGGCTGGGTAATGAAAAACTGTTTTTT. The chain links TRBV15 to TRBJ1-4, with D unclear. The CDR3 consists of 15 residues. Per germline, CDR1 LNHNV and CDR2 YYDKDF (reference sequence). Trimming cost V 0 bases and J 4 bases, with 9 bases left between them.

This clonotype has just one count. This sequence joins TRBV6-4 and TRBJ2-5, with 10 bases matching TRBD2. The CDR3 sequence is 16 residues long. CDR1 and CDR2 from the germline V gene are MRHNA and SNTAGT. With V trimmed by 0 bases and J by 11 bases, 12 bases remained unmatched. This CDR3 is CASSDSASGGHNEQYF. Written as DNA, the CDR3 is TGTGCCAGCAGTGACTCGGCTAGCGGGGGACACAATGAGCAGTACTTC.

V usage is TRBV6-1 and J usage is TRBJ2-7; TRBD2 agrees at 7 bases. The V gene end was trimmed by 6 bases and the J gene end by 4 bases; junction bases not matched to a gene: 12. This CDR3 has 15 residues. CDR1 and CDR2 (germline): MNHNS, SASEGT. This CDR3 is CASSPPGEGSYEQYF. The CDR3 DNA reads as TGTGCCAGCAGCCCCCCCGGGGAGGGGTCTTACGAGCAGTACTTC.

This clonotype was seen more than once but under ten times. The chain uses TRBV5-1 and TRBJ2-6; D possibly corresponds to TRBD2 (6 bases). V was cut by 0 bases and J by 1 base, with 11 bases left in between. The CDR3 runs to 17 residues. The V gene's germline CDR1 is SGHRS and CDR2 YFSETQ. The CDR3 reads CASSLEVGTSGANVLTF. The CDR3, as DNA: TGCGCCAGCAGCTTGGAAGTAGGGACTTCTGGGGCCAACGTCCTGACTTTC.

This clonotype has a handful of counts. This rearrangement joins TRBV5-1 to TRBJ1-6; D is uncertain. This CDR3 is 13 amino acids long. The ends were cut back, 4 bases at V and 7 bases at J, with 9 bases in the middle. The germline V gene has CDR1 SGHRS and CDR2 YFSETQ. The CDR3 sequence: CASSALGNSPLHF. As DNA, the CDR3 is TGCGCCAGCAGCGCCCTGGGGAATTCACCCCTCCACTTT.

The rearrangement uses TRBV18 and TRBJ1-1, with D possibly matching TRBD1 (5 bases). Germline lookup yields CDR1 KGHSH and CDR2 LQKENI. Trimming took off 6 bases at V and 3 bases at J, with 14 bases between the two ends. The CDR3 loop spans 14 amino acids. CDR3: CASSLGVSDTEAFF. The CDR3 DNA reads TGTGCCAGCTCGTTAGGGGTTTCGGACACTGAAGCTTTCTTT.

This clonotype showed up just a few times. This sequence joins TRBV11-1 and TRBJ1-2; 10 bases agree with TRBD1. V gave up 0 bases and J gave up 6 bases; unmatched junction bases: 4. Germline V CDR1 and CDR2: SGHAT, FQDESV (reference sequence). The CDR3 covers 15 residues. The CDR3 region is CASSLAPGQGNGYTF. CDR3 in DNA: TGTGCCAGCAGCTTAGCGCCGGGACAGGGGAATGGCTACACCTTC.